Each of the 22 T cell receptor beta chains below was sequenced from the same sample in a study of blood T cells in healthy people across ages. Primers used in a second PCR of about 7 to 12 cycles were a sample-barcoded 5' primer and a J-beta primer mix. TCRdb fed the 5' RACE reads into MiXCR, producing one record per CDR3 protein. The sample lists around 1.7 million distinct CDR3 sequences; 28% were seen once. Sequenced material: blood. These TCRs come from a woman in her 30s in good health.

This rearrangement joins TRBV7-2 to TRBJ2-3; 8 nucleotides align to TRBD2. CDR1 is SGHTA and CDR2 is FQGNSA in the germline V gene. This CDR3 is 13 amino acids long. V was clipped by 8 bases and J by 6 bases; unmatched bases: 7. The DNA for the CDR3 is TGTGCCAGCTCCGGGAGGGCCTCGGATACGCAGTATTTT. Translation gives CASSGRASDTQYF.

As concerns this clonotype: This may come from a read error, since a much larger clone is one base off. This rearrangement joins TRBV12-3 or TRBV12-4 to TRBJ2-7, with D unresolved. Trimming removed 6 bases from V and 7 bases from J, with 16 bases in between. The CDR3 length is 13 residues. The CDR3 is CASRLSALGEQYF. In DNA, the CDR3 is TGTGCCAGCAGGTTATCAGCTCTTGGGGAGCAGTACTTC.

This chain connects TRBV4-1 to TRBJ2-1; TRBD2 agrees at 16 bases. The germline V gene encodes CDR1 MGHRA and CDR2 YSYEKL. V was clipped by 2 bases and J by 15 bases; unmatched bases: 10. The CDR3 length is 16 residues. The CDR3 DNA reads TGCGCCAGCAGCCAAATGGCGGGACTAGCGGGGGGGCCTCCGTTCTTC. It translates to CASSQMAGLAGGPPFF.

The CDR3 bases are TGTGCCAGCAGTGAACGCCCGGGCAGGTTTAATGAAAAACTGTTTTTT. Amino acids: CASSERPGRFNEKLFF. The rearrangement uses TRBV2 and TRBJ1-4; D gene uncertain. This CDR3 is 16 amino acids long. V lost 2 bases and J 4 bases, leaving 14 bases between the germline ends. CDR1 is SNHLY and CDR2 is FYNNEI in the germline V gene. Using reference TRBV2 and TRBJ1-4 for the parts outside the CDR3, the full variable domain is EPEVTQTPSHQVTQMGQEVILRCVPISNHLYFYWYRQILGQKVEFLVSFYNNEISEKSEIFDDQFSVERPDGSNFTLKIRSTKLEDSAMYFCASSERPGRFNEKLFFGSGTQLSVL.

On this clonotype itself: This may arise from a read error, as a much more abundant clone is one base away. This chain joins TRBV29-1 and TRBJ2-1; possible D gene TRBD2, 7 bases. Germline V CDR1 and CDR2: SQVTM, ANQGSEA. The CDR3 covers 13 residues. As DNA, the CDR3 is TGCAGCGGAGGGGGGGCTTCCTACGATGAGCAGTTCTTC. Protein: CSGGGASYDEQFF.

Only a few counts were recorded for this clonotype. V usage is TRBV9 and J usage is TRBJ2-3, with D maybe TRBD1 (6 bases). CDR1 is SGDLS, CDR2 YYNGEE, per germline. V lost 0 bases, J lost 3 bases, and 11 bases lay in between. This CDR3 contains 15 residues. CDR3 nucleotides: TGTGCCAGCAGCGTAGGAGAGGGGGTTACAGATACGCAGTATTTT. Translated: CASSVGEGVTDTQYF.

This sequence joins TRBV24-1 and TRBJ2-3, with 7 bases identical to TRBD1. CDR3 size: 15 residues. The ends lost 3 bases at V and 3 bases at J; junction bases unmatched: 5. CDR1 KGHDR and CDR2 SFDVKD come from the germline V gene. Here the CDR3 DNA reads TGTGCCACCAGTGATGGAAGGGGGCGGACAGATACGCAGTATTTT. Protein product: CATSDGRGRTDTQYF.

The chain carries TRBV6-6 and TRBJ2-7; 9 positions match TRBD1. The germline V gene encodes CDR1 MNHNY and CDR2 SVGAGI (reference sequence). The CDR3 runs 16 residues. The J segment lost 7 bases and the V segment lost 2 bases, leaving 12 bases of the junction unmatched. CDR3 bases: TGTGCCAGCAGTTACCCCACAGGGGGCAACGAGGGGGAGCAGTACTTC. It specifies CASSYPTGGNEGEQYF.

This clonotype was counted between two and nine times. The chain combines TRBV6-6 with TRBJ1-2; TRBD1 matches 7 bases. CDR1 and CDR2 from the germline V gene are MNHNY and SVGAGI (reference sequence). Trimming at V came to 1 base and at J to 3 bases, leaving 8 bases not matched to a gene. This CDR3 is built from 16 residues. CDR3 DNA sequence: TGTGCCAGCAGTTACTTGCCTCGGGACAGCGACTATGGCTACACCTTC. Translation: CASSYLPRDSDYGYTF.

J is TRBJ1-2 and V is TRBV28, with D unresolved. This CDR3 comprises 16 residues. Germline CDR1 is MDHEN and CDR2 is SYDVKM. The V end lost 1 base, the J end lost 3 bases, and 15 bases lay between the germline ends. CDR3 sequence: CASSLYTTPLDYGYTF. The CDR3 bases are TGTGCCAGCAGTTTATACACGACACCCCTAGACTATGGCTACACCTTC.

This clonotype was seen ten or more times. The rearrangement joins TRBV15 to TRBJ2-1, with TRBD2 matching 9 bases. CDR1 is LNHNV and CDR2 is YYDKDF in the germline V gene (reference sequence). This CDR3 has 15 amino acids. Germline trimming cut 5 bases from V and 2 bases from J; bases unmatched to any gene: 4. Written as DNA, the CDR3 is TGTGCCACCAGCGCAACTAGCGGGCCCTACAATGAGCAGTTCTTC. It is translated as CATSATSGPYNEQFF.

The sample holds many counts of this clonotype. This rearrangement joins TRBV13 to TRBJ2-7; possibly TRBD1 or TRBD2 for D (5 bases each). Germline V gene data show CDR1 as PRHDT and CDR2 as FYEKMQ (reference sequence). With 4 bases removed from V and 4 bases from J, the gap between germline ends came to 14 bases. The CDR3 is made up of 14 amino acids. The CDR3 DNA sequence: TGTGCCAGCAGCTCCGGGGACCGCGGATACGAGCAGTACTTC. It specifies CASSSGDRGYEQYF.

V gene TRBV5-1 combines with J gene TRBJ2-6, with 9 bases identical to TRBD1. The CDR3 runs 19 residues. Losses at the gene ends were 0 bases for V and 1 base for J; bases not matched to a gene: 8. Germline V CDR1 and CDR2: SGHRS, YFSETQ. DNA for the CDR3: TGCGCCAGCAGCTTGGGTACGGGACAGGGCATATCTGGGGCCAACGTCCTGACTTTC. Translation gives CASSLGTGQGISGANVLTF.

This clonotype appeared a few times. The CDR3 sequence: CASRDTGGNQPQHF. The CDR3 DNA sequence: TGTGCCAGCAGGGACACAGGGGGCAATCAGCCCCAGCATTTT. The rearrangement joins TRBV7-2 to TRBJ1-5; 7 nucleotides agree with TRBD1. With V trimmed by 6 bases and J by 2 bases, 4 bases remained unmatched. Germline assignment: CDR1 SGHTA and CDR2 FQGNSA. The CDR3 is made up of 14 amino acids.

The rearrangement joins TRBV28 to TRBJ1-5; no firm D call. Germline CDR1 reads MDHEN; CDR2 reads SYDVKM. V shed 3 bases and J shed 3 bases, with 18 bases lying between them. CDR3 length: 17 residues. Here the CDR3 reads CASSLIRIDDLNQPQHF. DNA for the CDR3: TGTGCCAGCAGTTTGATAAGGATAGACGACCTCAATCAGCCCCAGCATTTT.

V is TRBV6-5 and J is TRBJ1-4; D might be TRBD1 (6 bases). Germline V gene lookup returns CDR1 MNHEY and CDR2 SVGAGI. V dropped 2 bases and J dropped 8 bases, with 9 bases sitting between them. This CDR3 region has 13 residues. The CDR3 is CASSYLRGEKLFF. The CDR3 bases are TGTGCCAGCAGTTACCTCAGGGGCGAAAAACTGTTTTTT.

This clonotype has a count of ten or more. This rearrangement joins TRBV6-2 or TRBV6-3 to TRBJ2-7; 12 nucleotides line up with TRBD2. Germline V lookup: CDR1 MNHEY, CDR2 SVGEGT. The CDR3 is 14 amino acids. After removal of 6 bases from V and 1 base from J, the junction contained 1 base not matched to a gene. The CDR3 loop is CASRTSGGSYEQYF. DNA for the CDR3: TGTGCCAGCAGGACTAGCGGGGGATCCTACGAGCAGTACTTC.

The chain couples TRBV12-3 or TRBV12-4 to TRBJ2-5; D not certain. The germline V and J ends were trimmed by 5 bases and 0 bases, with 13 bases remaining between them. CDR3 length: 15 amino acids. DNA for the CDR3: TGTGCCAGCAGTGCCCTGGGGTATCACCAAGAGACCCAGTACTTC. Its translation is CASSALGYHQETQYF.

The chain carries TRBV5-1 and TRBJ1-2; D possibly corresponds to TRBD1 (6 bases). The CDR3 contains 14 residues. V lost 4 bases and J 12 bases, leaving 22 bases between the germline ends. Germline V gene lookup returns CDR1 SGHRS and CDR2 YFSETQ. CDR3 amino acids: CASSPGTPDGLDTF. CDR3 bases: TGCGCCAGCAGCCCCGGGACACCCGATGGTCTCGACACCTTC.

There are a few counts of this clonotype. The V and J genes are TRBV15 and TRBJ2-7, with no clear D. V shed 0 bases and J shed 3 bases, with 12 bases lying between them. The CDR3 covers 15 residues. Germline CDR1 reads LNHNV; CDR2 reads YYDKDF (reference sequence). Here the CDR3 DNA reads TGTGCCACCAGCAGAGATCAATCCGGCGGCTACGAGCAGTACTTC. Its translation is CATSRDQSGGYEQYF.

Comments on this clonotype: This may be a read error, as it is one base from a much larger clone. The rearrangement joins TRBV18 to TRBJ1-2; D remains ambiguous. This CDR3 spans 13 amino acids. CDR1 is KGHSH and CDR2 is LQKENI in the germline V gene. Trimming cost V 8 bases and J 6 bases, with 16 bases left between them. In nucleotides, the CDR3 is TGTGCCAGCCGATTGTCTGAGAGTGATGGCTACACCTTC. It encodes CASRLSESDGYTF.

This chain joins TRBV2 and TRBJ2-1; 10 bases map to TRBD2. The V and J ends lost 4 bases and 10 bases, in that order; junction bases with no gene match: 7. This CDR3 is 14 amino acids long. In germline, CDR1 is SNHLY, CDR2 FYNNEI. In DNA form, the CDR3 reads TGTGCCAGCAGTGCTAGCGGGAGTTCTCGGGAGCAGTTCTTC. Amino acids: CASSASGSSREQFF.